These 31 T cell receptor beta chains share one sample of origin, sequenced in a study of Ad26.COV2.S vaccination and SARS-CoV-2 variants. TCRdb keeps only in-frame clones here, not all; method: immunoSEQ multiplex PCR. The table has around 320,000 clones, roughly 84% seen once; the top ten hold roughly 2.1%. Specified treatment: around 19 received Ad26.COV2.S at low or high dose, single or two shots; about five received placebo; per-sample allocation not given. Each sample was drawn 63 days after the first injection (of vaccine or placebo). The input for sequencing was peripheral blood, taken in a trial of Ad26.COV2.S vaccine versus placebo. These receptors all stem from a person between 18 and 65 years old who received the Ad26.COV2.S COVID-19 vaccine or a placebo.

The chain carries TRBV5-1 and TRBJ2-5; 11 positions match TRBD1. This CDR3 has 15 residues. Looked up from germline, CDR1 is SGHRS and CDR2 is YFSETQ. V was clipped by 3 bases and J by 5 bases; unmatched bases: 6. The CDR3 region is CASSWGQGVGETQYF. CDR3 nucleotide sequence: TGCGCCAGCAGCTGGGGACAGGGGGTAGGGGAGACCCAGTACTTC.

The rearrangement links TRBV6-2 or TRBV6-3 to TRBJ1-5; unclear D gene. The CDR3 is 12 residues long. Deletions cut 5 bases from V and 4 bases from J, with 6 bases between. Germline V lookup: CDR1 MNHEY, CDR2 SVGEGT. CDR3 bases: TGTGCCAGCAGTCGCGTTAATCAGCCCCAGCATTTT. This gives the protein CASSRVNQPQHF.

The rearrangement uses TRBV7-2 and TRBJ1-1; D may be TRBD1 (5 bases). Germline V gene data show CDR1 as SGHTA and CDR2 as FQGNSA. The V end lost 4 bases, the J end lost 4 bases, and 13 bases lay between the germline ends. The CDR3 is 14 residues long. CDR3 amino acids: CASSSLRGGTEAFF. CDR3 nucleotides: TGTGCCAGCAGCTCTCTCCGGGGGGGCACTGAAGCTTTCTTT.

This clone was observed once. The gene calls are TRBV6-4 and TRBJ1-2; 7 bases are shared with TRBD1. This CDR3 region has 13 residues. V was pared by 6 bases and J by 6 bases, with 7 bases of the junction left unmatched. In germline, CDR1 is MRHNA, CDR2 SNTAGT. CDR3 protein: CASRGQVSDGYTF. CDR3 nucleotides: TGTGCCAGCAGAGGACAGGTCTCCGATGGCTACACCTTC.

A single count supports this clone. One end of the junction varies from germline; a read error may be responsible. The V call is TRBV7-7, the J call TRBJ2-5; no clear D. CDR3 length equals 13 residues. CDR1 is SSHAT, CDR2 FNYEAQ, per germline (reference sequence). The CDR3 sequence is CASSLHQLETQYF. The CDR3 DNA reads TGTGCTAGCAGCTTACACCAGCTGGAGACCCAGTACTTC. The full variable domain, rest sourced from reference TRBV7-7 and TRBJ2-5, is GAGVSQSPRYKVTKRGQDVTLRCDPISSHATLYWYQQALGQGPEFLTYFNYEAQPDKSGLPSDRFSAERPEGSISTLTIQRTEQRDSAMYRCASSLHQLETQYFGPGTRLLVL.

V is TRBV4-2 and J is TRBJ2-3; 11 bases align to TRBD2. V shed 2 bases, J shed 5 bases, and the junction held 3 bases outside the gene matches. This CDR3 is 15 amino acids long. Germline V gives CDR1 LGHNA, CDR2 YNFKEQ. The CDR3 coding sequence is TGTGCCAGCAGCCAACGTAGCGGGGGGGAAGATACGCAGTATTTT. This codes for CASSQRSGGEDTQYF.

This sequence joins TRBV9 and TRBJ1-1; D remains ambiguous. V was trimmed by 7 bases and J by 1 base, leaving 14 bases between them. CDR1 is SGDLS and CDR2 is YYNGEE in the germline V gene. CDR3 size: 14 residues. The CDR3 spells CASRPGPQNTEAFF. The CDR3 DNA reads TGTGCCAGCCGTCCAGGCCCCCAGAACACTGAAGCTTTCTTT. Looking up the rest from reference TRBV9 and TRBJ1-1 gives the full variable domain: DSGVTQTPKHLITATGQRVTLRCSPRSGDLSVYWYQQSLDQGLQFLIQYYNGEERAKGNILERFSAQQFPDLHSELNLSSLELGDSALYFCASRPGPQNTEAFFGQGTRLTVV.

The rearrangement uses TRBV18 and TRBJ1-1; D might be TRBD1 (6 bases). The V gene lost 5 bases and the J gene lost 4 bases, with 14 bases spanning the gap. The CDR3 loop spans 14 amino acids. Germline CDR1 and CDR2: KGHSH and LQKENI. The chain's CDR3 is CASSTQGYGTEAFF. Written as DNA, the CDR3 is TGTGCCAGCTCAACACAGGGCTACGGCACTGAAGCTTTCTTT.

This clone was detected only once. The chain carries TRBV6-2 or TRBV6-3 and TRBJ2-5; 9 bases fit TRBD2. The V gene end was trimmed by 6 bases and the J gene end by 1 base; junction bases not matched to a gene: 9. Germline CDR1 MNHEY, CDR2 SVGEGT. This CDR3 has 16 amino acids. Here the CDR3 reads CASSRISGGIQETQYF. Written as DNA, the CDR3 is TGTGCCAGCAGCCGGATTAGCGGGGGAATCCAAGAGACCCAGTACTTC.

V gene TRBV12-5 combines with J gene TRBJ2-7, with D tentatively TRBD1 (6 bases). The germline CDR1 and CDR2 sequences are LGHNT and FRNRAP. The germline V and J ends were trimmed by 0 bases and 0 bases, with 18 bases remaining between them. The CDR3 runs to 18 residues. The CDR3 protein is CASGLVPKQGWDSYEQYF. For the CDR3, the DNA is TGTGCTAGTGGTTTGGTACCTAAACAGGGATGGGACTCCTACGAGCAGTACTTC.

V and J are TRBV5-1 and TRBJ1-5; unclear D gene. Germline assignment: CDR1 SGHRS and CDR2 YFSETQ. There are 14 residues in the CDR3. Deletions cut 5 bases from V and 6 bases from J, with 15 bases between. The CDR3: CASSVGKEGQPQHF. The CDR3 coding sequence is TGCGCCAGCAGTGTCGGGAAAGAGGGTCAGCCCCAGCATTTT.

CDR3 nucleotides: TGTGCCAGCAGGGCCAACCGTGAGACCCAGTACTTC. This codes for CASRANRETQYF. The genes are TRBV2 and TRBJ2-5; the D is unclear. The ends were cut back, 6 bases at V and 5 bases at J, with 10 bases in the middle. Germline values: CDR1 SNHLY, CDR2 FYNNEI. CDR3 length: 12 amino acids.

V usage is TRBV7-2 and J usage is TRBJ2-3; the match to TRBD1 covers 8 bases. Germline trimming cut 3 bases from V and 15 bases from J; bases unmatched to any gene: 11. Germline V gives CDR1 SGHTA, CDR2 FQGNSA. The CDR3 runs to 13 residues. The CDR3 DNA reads TGTGCCAGCAGCTTGGTTTCTGGACAGGGCCATTATTTT. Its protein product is CASSLVSGQGHYF.

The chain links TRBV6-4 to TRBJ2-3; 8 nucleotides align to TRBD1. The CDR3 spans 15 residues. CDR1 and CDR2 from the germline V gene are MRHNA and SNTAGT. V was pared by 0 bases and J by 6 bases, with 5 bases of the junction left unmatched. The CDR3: CASSDSRRGQDTQYF. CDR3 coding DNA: TGTGCCAGCAGTGACTCCCGCAGGGGGCAGGATACGCAGTATTTT.

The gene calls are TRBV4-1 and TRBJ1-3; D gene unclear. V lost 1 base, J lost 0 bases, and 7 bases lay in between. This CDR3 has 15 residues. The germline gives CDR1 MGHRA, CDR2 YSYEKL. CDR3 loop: CASSQGWTSGNTIYF. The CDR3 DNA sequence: TGCGCCAGCAGCCAAGGTTGGACCTCTGGAAACACCATATATTTT.

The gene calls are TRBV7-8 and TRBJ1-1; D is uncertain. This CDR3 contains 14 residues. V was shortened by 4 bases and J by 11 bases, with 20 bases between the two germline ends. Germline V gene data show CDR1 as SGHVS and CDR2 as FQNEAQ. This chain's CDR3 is CASSSPALPGRAFF. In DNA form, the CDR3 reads TGTGCCAGCAGCTCACCAGCGCTCCCGGGGAGGGCTTTCTTT.

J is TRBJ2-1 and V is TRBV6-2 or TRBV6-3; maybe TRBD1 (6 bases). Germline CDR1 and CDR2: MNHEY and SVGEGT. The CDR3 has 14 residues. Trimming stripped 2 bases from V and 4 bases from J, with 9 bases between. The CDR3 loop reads CASSYGTRYNEQFF. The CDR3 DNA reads TGTGCCAGCAGTTACGGGACACGGTACAATGAGCAGTTCTTC.

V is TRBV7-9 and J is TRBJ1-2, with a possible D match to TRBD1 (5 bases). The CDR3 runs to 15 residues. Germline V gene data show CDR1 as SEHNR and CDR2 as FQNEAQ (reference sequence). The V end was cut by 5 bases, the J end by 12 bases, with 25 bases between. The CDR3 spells CASSPRVWQGMGDTF. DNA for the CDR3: TGTGCCAGCAGCCCCCGTGTATGGCAGGGAATGGGGGACACCTTC.

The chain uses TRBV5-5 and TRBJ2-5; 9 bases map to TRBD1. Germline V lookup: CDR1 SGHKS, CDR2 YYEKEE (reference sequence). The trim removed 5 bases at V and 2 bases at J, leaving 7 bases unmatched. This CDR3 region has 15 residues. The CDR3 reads CASRTRDRVQETQYF. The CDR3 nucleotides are TGTGCCAGCAGAACCCGGGACAGGGTGCAAGAGACCCAGTACTTC.

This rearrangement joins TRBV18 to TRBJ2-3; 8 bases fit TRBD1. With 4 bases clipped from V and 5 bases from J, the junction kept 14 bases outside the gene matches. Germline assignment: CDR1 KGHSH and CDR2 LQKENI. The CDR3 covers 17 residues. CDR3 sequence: CASSLPRTGKRGDTQYF. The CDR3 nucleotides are TGTGCCAGCTCACTACCTAGGACAGGGAAGAGGGGAGATACGCAGTATTTT.

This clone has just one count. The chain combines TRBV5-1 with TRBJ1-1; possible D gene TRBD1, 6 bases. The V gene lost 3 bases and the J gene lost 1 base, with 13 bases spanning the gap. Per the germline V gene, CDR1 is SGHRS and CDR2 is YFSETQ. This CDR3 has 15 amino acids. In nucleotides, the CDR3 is TGCGCCAGCAGCTGGGCAGGGGTAGGGAACACTGAAGCTTTCTTT. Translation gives CASSWAGVGNTEAFF.

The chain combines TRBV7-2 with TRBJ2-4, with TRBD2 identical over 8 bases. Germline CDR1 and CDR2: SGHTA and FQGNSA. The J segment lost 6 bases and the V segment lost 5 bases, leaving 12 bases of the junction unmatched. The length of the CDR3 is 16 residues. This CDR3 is CASSTESRGARNIQYF. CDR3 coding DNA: TGTGCCAGCAGCACAGAGTCGCGGGGGGCCCGAAACATTCAGTACTTC.

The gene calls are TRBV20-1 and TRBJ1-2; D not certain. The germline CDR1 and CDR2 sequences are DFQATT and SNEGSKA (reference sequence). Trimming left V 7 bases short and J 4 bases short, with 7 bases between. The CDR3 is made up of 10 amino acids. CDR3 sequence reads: CSVWSYGYTF. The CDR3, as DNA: TGCAGTGTGTGGTCCTATGGCTACACCTTC.

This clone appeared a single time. The CDR3 region is CASNPDSANTEAFF. The CDR3 nucleotides are TGTGCCAGCAACCCAGACTCGGCGAACACTGAAGCTTTCTTT. The chain uses TRBV2 and TRBJ1-1, with no clear D. The CDR3 totals 14 residues. From germline, CDR1 is SNHLY and CDR2 FYNNEI. V was trimmed by 7 bases and J by 1 base, leaving 13 bases between them.

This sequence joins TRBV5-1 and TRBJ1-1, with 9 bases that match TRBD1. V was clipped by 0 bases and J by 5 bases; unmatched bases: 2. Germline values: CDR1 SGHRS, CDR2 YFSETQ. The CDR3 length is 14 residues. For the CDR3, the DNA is TGCGCCAGCAGCTTGGTGACAGGGGGAACTGAAGCTTTCTTT. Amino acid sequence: CASSLVTGGTEAFF. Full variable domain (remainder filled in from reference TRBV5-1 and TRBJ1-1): KAGVTQTPRYLIKTRGQQVTLSCSPISGHRSVSWYQQTPGQGLQFLFEYFSETQRNKGNFPGRFSGRQFSNSRSEMNVSTLELGDSALYLCASSLVTGGTEAFFGQGTRLTVV.

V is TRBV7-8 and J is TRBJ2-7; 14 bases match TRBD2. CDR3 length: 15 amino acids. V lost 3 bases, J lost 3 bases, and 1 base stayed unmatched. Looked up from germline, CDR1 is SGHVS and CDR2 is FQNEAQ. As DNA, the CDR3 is TGTGCCAGCAGCTTCGGGACTAGCGGGAGCTACGAGCAGTACTTC. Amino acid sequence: CASSFGTSGSYEQYF.

The CDR3 loop is CASSSQGDANTGELFF. CDR3 coding DNA: TGTGCCAGCAGCTCACAGGGTGACGCGAACACCGGGGAGCTGTTTTTT. V and J are TRBV5-4 and TRBJ2-2; D is possibly TRBD1 (6 bases). CDR1 SGHNT and CDR2 YYREEE come from the germline V gene (reference sequence). The CDR3 consists of 16 residues. V was shortened by 3 bases and J by 0 bases, with 12 bases between the two germline ends.

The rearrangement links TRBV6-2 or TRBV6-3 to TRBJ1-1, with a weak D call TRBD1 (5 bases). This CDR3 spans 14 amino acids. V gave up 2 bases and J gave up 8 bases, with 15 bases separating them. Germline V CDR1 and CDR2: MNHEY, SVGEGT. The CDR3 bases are TGTGCCAGCAGTTACAGTGGGGCTACTTCCGAAGCTTTCTTT. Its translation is CASSYSGATSEAFF.

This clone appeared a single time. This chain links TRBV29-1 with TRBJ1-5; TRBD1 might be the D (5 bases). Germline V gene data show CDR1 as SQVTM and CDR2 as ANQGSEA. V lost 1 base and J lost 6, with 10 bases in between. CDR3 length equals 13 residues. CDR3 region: CSVEVRGGQPQHF. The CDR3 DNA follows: TGCAGCGTTGAAGTCCGTGGGGGTCAGCCCCAGCATTTT.

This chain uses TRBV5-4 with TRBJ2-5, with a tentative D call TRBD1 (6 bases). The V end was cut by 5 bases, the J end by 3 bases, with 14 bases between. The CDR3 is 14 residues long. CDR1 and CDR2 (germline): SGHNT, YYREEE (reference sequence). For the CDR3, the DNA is TGTGCCAGCAGTTCCACAGGGAAGGAAGAGACCCAGTACTTC. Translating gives CASSSTGKEETQYF.

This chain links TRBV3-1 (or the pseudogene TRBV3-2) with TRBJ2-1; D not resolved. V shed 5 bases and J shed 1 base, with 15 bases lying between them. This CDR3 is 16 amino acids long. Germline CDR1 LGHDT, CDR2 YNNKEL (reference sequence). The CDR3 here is CASSANGPISYNEQFF. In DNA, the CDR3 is TGTGCCAGCAGCGCCAACGGACCGATTTCCTACAATGAGCAGTTCTTC.